This TCR beta chain was sequenced for a study of blood T cell repertoires in COVID-19. For the study at large: The United States, Italy and Spain supplied acute and convalescent COVID-19 samples. T cells, B-cell-depleted T cells, or PBMCs supplied cDNA or gDNA.

Study processing details: Amplification of reference gene primers provided the estimated nucleated cell counts. Data came from immunoSEQ multiplex PCR; TCRdb stores just in-frame clones and leaves some out. That table is the source of V, J and clone size, and D and trimming were worked out from the DNA. Of approximately 350,000 clones in the sample, more than 75% were seen once. This receptor was taken from a young woman who had recovered from COVID-19. The sequencing input was peripheral blood.

The CDR3 coding sequence is TGTGCCAGCAGCCAATCAAGAAACAGGGGCGCTAGCGGGAGGCTCCAAGAGACCCAGTACTTC. Translated, it gives CASSQSRNRGASGRLQETQYF. The genes are TRBV14 and TRBJ2-5, with 11 bases that match TRBD2. The J segment lost 1 base and the V segment lost 2 bases, leaving 18 bases of the junction unmatched. Germline assignment: CDR1 SGHDN and CDR2 FVKESK. CDR3 length: 21 amino acids.